This T cell receptor beta chain stems from a study of monozygotic twins with inflammatory bowel disease. The V gene's germline CDR1 is SGDLS and CDR2 YYNGEE. This CDR3 is 14 amino acids long. Whole-study results and caveats: Repertoire similarity did not differ between concordant and discordant twins, possibly owing to limited power.

Concerning this clonotype itself: Its antigen remains unidentified.

Each CDR3 protein gets one entry in TCRdb, which reprocessed the 5' RACE reads and gives no DNA. The sample holds about 300,000 distinct CDR3 sequences. Sequencing input: blood. The TCR originated in a human donor with ulcerative colitis or Crohn's disease, or a healthy co-twin of an affected twin (not recorded which). The chain is built from TRBV9 and TRBJ1-5. CDR3 residues: CASSVGGLDQPQHF. The full variable domain, with the rest looked up from reference TRBV9 and TRBJ1-5, is DSGVTQTPKHLITATGQRVTLRCSPRSGDLSVYWYQQSLDQGLQFLIQYYNGEERAKGNILERFSAQQFPDLHSELNLSSLELGDSALYFCASSVGGLDQPQHFGDGTRLSIL.